The subject of this entry is one TCR beta chain. A sample-barcoded 5' primer and a J-beta primer mix were used in a second PCR of roughly 7 to 11 cycles. One entry per CDR3 protein results from TCRdb running MiXCR on the 5' RACE reads. The sample has about 1,500,000 distinct CDR3 sequences, roughly 27% seen once. These data originate in a study of blood T cells in healthy people across ages. The CDR3 contains 14 residues. Germline loops: CDR1 SGHRS, CDR2 YFSETQ. This TCR derives from a woman in her twenties or thirties in good health. Sequenced: blood. The chain links TRBV5-1 to TRBJ2-5; possibly TRBD2 for D (6 bases). The tail of the sequence fits TRBJ2-7 better, so the J call may be wrong. CDR3 nucleotides: TGCGCCAGCAGCTTGGTGAGAAGCGGGTACGAGCAGTACTTC. This translates into CASSLVRSGYEQYF.